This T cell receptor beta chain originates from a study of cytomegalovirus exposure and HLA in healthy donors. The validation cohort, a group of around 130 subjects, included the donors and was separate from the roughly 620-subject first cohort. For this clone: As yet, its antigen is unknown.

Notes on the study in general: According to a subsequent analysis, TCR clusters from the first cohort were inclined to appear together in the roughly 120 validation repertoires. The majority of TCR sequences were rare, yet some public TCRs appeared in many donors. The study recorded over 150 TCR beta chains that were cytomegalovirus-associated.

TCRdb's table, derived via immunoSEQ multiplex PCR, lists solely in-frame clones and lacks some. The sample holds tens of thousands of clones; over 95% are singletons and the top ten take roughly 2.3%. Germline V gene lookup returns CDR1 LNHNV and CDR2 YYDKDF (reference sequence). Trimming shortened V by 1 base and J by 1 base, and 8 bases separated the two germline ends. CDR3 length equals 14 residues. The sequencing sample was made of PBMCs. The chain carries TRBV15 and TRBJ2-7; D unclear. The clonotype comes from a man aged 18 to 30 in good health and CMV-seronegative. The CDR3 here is CATSRVAGSYEQYF. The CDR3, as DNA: TGTGCCACCAGCAGAGTTGCAGGATCCTACGAGCAGTACTTC.